This entry concerns a single TCR beta chain. Its target is unknown. These data are taken from a study of human versus mouse CDR3 diversity and MHC coevolution. Turning to the study itself: Between roughly 5.5 x 10^6 and 1.8 x 10^7 valid reads came from each sample.

Trimming took off 0 bases at V and 7 bases at J, with 14 bases between the two ends. Germline V lookup: CDR1 SGDLS, CDR2 YYNGEE. The CDR3 length is 15 residues. Some clones are missing from TCRdb's copy, which holds only in-frame ones; the method was immunoSEQ multiplex PCR. The sample consists of tens of thousands of clones, just under 95% of them appearing once. Findings and caveats of the study: Most of the three human donors had the lowest clonal inequality. Humans had the largest estimated TCR beta repertoire, some 1.5 million clonotypes.

The sequence derives from a person aged 25 to 69 in good health. The source material was naive CD4+ T cells from blood. Sample subset: CD45RO-negative CD62L-positive naive CD4 T cells. The genes are TRBV9 and TRBJ2-1, with D perhaps matching TRBD2 (5 bases). DNA for the CDR3: TGTGCCAGCAGCGTAGATAGGGCTAGCTGGAATGAGCAGTTCTTC. Its protein is CASSVDRASWNEQFF.